Below are 17 T cell receptor beta chains sequenced from a single sample in a study of shared T cell receptors in the human thymus (dated by TCRdb to the early 2020s). The method was the immunoSEQ multiplex PCR assay. TCRdb obtained this table from immuneACCESS and retained in-frame rearrangements with V and J assigned. These tables miss some clones; where compared with another copy, unresolved V genes account for less than half of the shortfall, and the remainder is unexplained. Present in this sample are over 350,000 clones, around 93% of which were seen just once. Jointly, the top ten make up 0.02% of the sample. The specimen was thymocytes. All receptors derive from a human donor.

Concerning this clone: The same CDR3 also results from other DNA sequences found in this sample. This chain connects TRBV6-5 to TRBJ2-3; D possibly uses TRBD1 or TRBD2 (5 bases each). The CDR3 totals 15 residues. Germline values: CDR1 MNHEY, CDR2 SVGAGI. The V and J ends lost 0 bases and 0 bases respectively, with 7 bases between them. CDR3 in amino acids: CASSYSGASTDTQYF. CDR3 coding DNA: TGTGCCAGCAGTTACTCCGGGGCCAGCACAGATACGCAGTATTTT.

The CDR3, as DNA: TGTGCCAGCAGCTTAGAGGGGGTGGCTGAAGCTTTCTTT. It encodes CASSLEGVAEAFF. V gene TRBV7-9 combines with J gene TRBJ1-1, with D possibly being TRBD1 (6 bases). Between the trimmed V and J ends, which lost 1 base and 6 bases, there was a span of 9 bases. There are 13 residues in the CDR3. Looked up from germline, CDR1 is SEHNR and CDR2 is FQNEAQ (reference sequence).

The J gene is TRBJ1-2, the V gene TRBV10-1, with a possible D match to TRBD1 (5 bases). The germline V gene has CDR1 WNHNN and CDR2 SYGVQD (reference sequence). The CDR3 is 15 residues long. The germline V and J ends were trimmed by 1 base and 6 bases, with 15 bases remaining between them. In DNA, the CDR3 is TGCGCCAGCAGTGAGTACGCAGGGCCGGGGGATGGCTACACCTTC. It translates to CASSEYAGPGDGYTF.

The DNA of the CDR3 is TGTGCCAGCAGTTACGCCCTTTTAAAGAACACTGAAGCTTTCTTT. Amino acid sequence: CASSYALLKNTEAFF. The chain combines TRBV6-5 with TRBJ1-1; D unresolved. The CDR3 loop spans 15 amino acids. Germline CDR1 is MNHEY and CDR2 is SVGAGI. V lost 2 bases and J lost 1, with 11 bases in between.

V gene TRBV28 combines with J gene TRBJ2-7; D tentatively reads TRBD1 or TRBD2 (5 bases each). V was pared by 2 bases and J by 9 bases, with 20 bases between. The CDR3 totals 15 residues. Germline V lookup: CDR1 MDHEN, CDR2 SYDVKM. The CDR3 spells CASSLGTDGSLGQYF. CDR3 coding DNA: TGTGCCAGCAGTTTAGGGACCGATGGTTCTCTCGGGCAGTACTTC.

The chain is built from TRBV4-2 and TRBJ2-5; 10 nucleotides line up with TRBD1. The CDR3 extends over 18 amino acids. The germline CDR1 and CDR2 sequences are LGHNA and YNFKEQ. V lost 4 bases to trimming and J lost 7 bases; unmatched junction nucleotides: 18. In DNA, the CDR3 is TGTGCCAGCAGCCTCCGACTGGGGCGGGACAGGGGTTACGCGACCCAGTACTTC. This translates into CASSLRLGRDRGYATQYF.

The chain carries TRBV27 and TRBJ2-7; TRBD2 is a possible D gene (6 bases). The CDR3 extends over 12 amino acids. Trimming stripped 6 bases from V and 5 bases from J, with 11 bases between. CDR1 and CDR2 from the germline V gene are MNHEY and SMNVEV (reference sequence). The DNA of the CDR3 is TGTGCCAGCAGCACCTCGGGGGACGAGCAGTACTTC. It specifies CASSTSGDEQYF.

The chain recombines TRBV18 with TRBJ2-3; D unresolved. Per the germline V gene, CDR1 is KGHSH and CDR2 is LQKENI. The CDR3 extends over 14 amino acids. Trimming shortened V by 0 bases and J by 0 bases, and 4 bases separated the two germline ends. The CDR3 DNA reads as TGTGCCAGCTCACCACCGGCTAGCACAGATACGCAGTATTTT. Translated: CASSPPASTDTQYF.

The chain has TRBV28 and TRBJ2-7, with D unresolved. V was shortened by 3 bases and J by 4 bases, with 4 bases between the two germline ends. The CDR3 length is 11 residues. Germline-derived CDR1 and CDR2 are MDHEN and SYDVKM. The CDR3 sequence: CASSLQYEQYF. CDR3 coding DNA: TGTGCCAGCAGTTTGCAATACGAGCAGTACTTC.

This clone has a handful of counts. The rearrangement uses TRBV27 and TRBJ2-2; 7 bases are shared with TRBD2. CDR3 length: 13 residues. Looked up from germline, CDR1 is MNHEY and CDR2 is SMNVEV (reference sequence). The V segment lost 6 bases and the J segment 7 bases; nucleotides outside the gene matches: 5. The CDR3 DNA sequence: TGTGCCAGCAGCCCTTCTAGCGGCGGGGAGCTGTTTTTT. Amino acids: CASSPSSGGELFF.

The chain is built from TRBV4-2 and TRBJ1-5; D is unclear. The CDR3 length is 14 residues. Trimming took off 4 bases at V and 4 bases at J, with 11 bases between the two ends. Germline-derived CDR1 and CDR2 are LGHNA and YNFKEQ. In DNA form, the CDR3 reads TGTGCCAGCAGCCCCCGCCTGGGGAATCAGCCCCAGCATTTT. Protein: CASSPRLGNQPQHF.

This clone was picked up one time. V is TRBV6-5 and J is TRBJ1-2; D gene ambiguous. CDR1 is MNHEY, CDR2 SVGAGI, per germline. The V end lost 7 bases, the J end lost 4 bases, and 13 bases lay between the germline ends. The CDR3 is made up of 13 amino acids. CDR3 DNA sequence: TGTGCCAGCACCAATGGGCACCTCTATGGCTACACCTTC. This encodes CASTNGHLYGYTF.

This chain uses TRBV7-3 with TRBJ1-3; D is perhaps TRBD1 (5 bases). Trimming cost V 3 bases and J 4 bases, with 13 bases left between them. This CDR3 is built from 15 residues. CDR1 is SGHTA and CDR2 is FQGTGA in the germline V gene. CDR3 nucleotide sequence: TGTGCCAGCAGCTTCTCTCGGGGGTACGGAAACACCATATATTTT. It yields the protein CASSFSRGYGNTIYF.

V is TRBV27 and J is TRBJ1-2; maybe TRBD1 (5 bases). The CDR3 totals 18 residues. Germline CDR1 MNHEY, CDR2 SMNVEV (reference sequence). V was trimmed by 3 bases and J by 0 bases, leaving 20 bases between them. CDR3 sequence: CASSLSMTEPLTNYGYTF. CDR3 sequence (DNA): TGTGCCAGCAGTTTGTCCATGACAGAACCTCTAACTAACTATGGCTACACCTTC.

J is TRBJ2-3 and V is TRBV18, with 10 bases fitting TRBD2. V was pared by 3 bases and J by 6 bases, with 9 bases of the junction left unmatched. This CDR3 comprises 16 residues. Looked up from germline, CDR1 is KGHSH and CDR2 is LQKENI. CDR3 residues: CASSPPSGSSPDTQYF. CDR3 bases: TGTGCCAGCTCACCTCCTAGCGGGAGCTCCCCGGATACGCAGTATTTT.

The sample holds one count of this clone. In DNA form, the CDR3 reads TGTGCCAGCAGCTTAATATCGGGACAGCCAGTTTACAATGAGCAGTTCTTC. Translating gives CASSLISGQPVYNEQFF. V is TRBV7-6 and J is TRBJ2-1; TRBD1 matches 7 bases. The trim removed 2 bases at V and 4 bases at J, leaving 11 bases unmatched. The CDR3 has 17 amino acids. Germline V gene lookup returns CDR1 SGHVS and CDR2 FNYEAQ.

V is TRBV5-8 and J is TRBJ2-3, with 7 bases identical to TRBD1. V shed 4 bases and J 3 bases; nucleotides not matched to a gene: 11. The CDR3 totals 16 residues. CDR1 is SGHTS, CDR2 YDEGEE, per germline. The CDR3 bases are TGTGCCAGCAGCCGAGCCAGACAGGGTGTGACAGATACGCAGTATTTT. Translating it yields CASSRARQGVTDTQYF.